This record covers a single T cell receptor beta chain. Cohort placement rested on clinical history that participants reported themselves. Germline V CDR1 and CDR2: SGHDT, YYEEEE. The CDR3 length is 15 residues. Trimming took 1 base from V and 5 from J; bases not matched to a gene: 7. This specimen belongs to a study of blood T cell repertoires in COVID-19. Per the original methods: It was from reference gene primer amplification that nucleated cell counts were estimated. Sequencing used immunoSEQ multiplex PCR; TCRdb keeps in-frame clones, though not all of them. V and J calls and clone size are those listed in that table; D and trimming were worked out from the DNA. This table has 350,000 to 550,000 clones, approximately 90% appearing once.

This TCR derives from a man aged 25-45 years who had recovered from COVID-19. The sample was PBMCs or T cells enriched from blood (not recorded which). V and J are TRBV5-6 and TRBJ2-5, with TRBD1 identical over 8 bases. DNA for the CDR3: TGTGCCAGCAGCTTGAGGCAGGGGGCCGGGGAGACCCAGTACTTC. Its translation is CASSLRQGAGETQYF.